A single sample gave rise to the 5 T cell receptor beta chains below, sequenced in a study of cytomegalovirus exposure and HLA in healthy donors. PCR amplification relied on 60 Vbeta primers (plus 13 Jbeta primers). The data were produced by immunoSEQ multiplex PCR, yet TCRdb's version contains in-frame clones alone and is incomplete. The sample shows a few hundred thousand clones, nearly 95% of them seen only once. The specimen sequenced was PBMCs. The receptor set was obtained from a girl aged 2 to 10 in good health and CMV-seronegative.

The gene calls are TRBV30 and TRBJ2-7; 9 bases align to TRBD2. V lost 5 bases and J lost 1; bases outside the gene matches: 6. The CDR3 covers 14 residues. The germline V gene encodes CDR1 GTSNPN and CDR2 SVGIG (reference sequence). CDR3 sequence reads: CAWDSGGLSYEQYF. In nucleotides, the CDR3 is TGTGCCTGGGATAGCGGGGGCCTTTCCTACGAGCAGTACTTC.

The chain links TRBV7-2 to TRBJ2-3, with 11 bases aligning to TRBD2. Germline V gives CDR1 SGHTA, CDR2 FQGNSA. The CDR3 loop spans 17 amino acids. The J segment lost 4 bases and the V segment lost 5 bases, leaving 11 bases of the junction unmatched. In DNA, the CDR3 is TGTGCCAGCAGCATTCCTACTAGCGGGAGAGTGGCAGATACGCAGTATTTT. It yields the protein CASSIPTSGRVADTQYF.

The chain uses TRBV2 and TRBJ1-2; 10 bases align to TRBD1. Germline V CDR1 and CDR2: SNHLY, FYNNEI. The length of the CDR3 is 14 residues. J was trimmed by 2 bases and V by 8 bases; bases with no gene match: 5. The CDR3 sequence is CASPGTGVNYGYTF. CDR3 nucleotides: TGTGCCAGCCCCGGGACAGGGGTAAACTATGGCTACACCTTC.

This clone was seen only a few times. This chain's CDR3 is CASSETVYSNQPQHF. CDR3 DNA sequence: TGTGCCAGCAGTGAAACGGTTTATAGCAATCAGCCCCAGCATTTT. The chain recombines TRBV6-1 with TRBJ1-5, with unresolved D. Trimming removed 2 bases at V and 0 bases at J, with 8 bases between. Germline lookup yields CDR1 MNHNS and CDR2 SASEGT. CDR3 length: 15 residues.

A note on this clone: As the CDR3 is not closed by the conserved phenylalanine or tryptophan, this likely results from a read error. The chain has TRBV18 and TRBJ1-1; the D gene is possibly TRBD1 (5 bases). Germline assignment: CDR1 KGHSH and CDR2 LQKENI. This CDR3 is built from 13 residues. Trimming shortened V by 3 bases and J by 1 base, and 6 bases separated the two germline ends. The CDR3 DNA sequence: TGTGCCAGCTCACCGACAGCGAACACTGAAGCTTTCCTT. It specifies CASSPTANTEAFL.